This TCR beta chain was documented in a study of spatial heterogeneity in lung cancer. From germline, CDR1 is SGHTA and CDR2 FQGNSA. The CDR3 is 13 residues long. Each CDR3 protein gets one entry after TCRdb re-called the 5' RACE reads with MiXCR. This table has 85,000 to 100,000 distinct CDR3 sequences, around 12% appearing once. Worth noting for this clonotype: A much larger clonotype is one base distant, so this may be a read error.

Time point: sample taken at primary tumor resection. Tumor, nontumor lung or frozen PBMC supplied whole RNA that was sequenced unsorted. V gene TRBV7-2 combines with J gene TRBJ1-2; TRBD1 might be the D (6 bases). The receptor comes from a male donor with early-stage non-small cell lung cancer. Specimen: PBMCs, collected at surgery. The CDR3 nucleotides read TGTGCCAGCAGCCCGGACAGAAACTATGGCTACATCTTC. It is translated as CASSPDRNYGYIF.